This T cell receptor beta chain was found in a study of shared clonotypes between healthy human individuals (dated by TCRdb to the early 2020s). About the study as a whole: The cohort comprised two women and a few men aged 18 to 49 years. For each donor, CD4 naive and CD4 memory were each run on three plates, CD8 naive on two plates, and CD8 memory on one plate. Blood TCR repertoires of a handful of healthy adults were deeply sequenced to estimate repertoire size and the extent of clonotype sharing between individuals. Libraries were prepared and TCR repertoires were sequenced by different laboratories using diverse techniques, in order to increase sequencing depth and limit assay-specific biases. Between about 0.85 and 9.5 billion PBMCs per donor were obtained by leukapheresis.

Using the deep immunoSEQ assay, TCR CDR3 regions were amplified from genomic DNA by multiplex PCR. Extracted genomic DNA from each cell subset was spread evenly across all wells of several immunoSEQ 96-well plates, with each plate serving as a replicate. For sorted subsets, around 200 ng genomic DNA, equal to about 30,000 T cell genomes, was loaded into each replicate PCR. Purified libraries were quantified with a Qubit 3.0 fluorometer, sized on a Bioanalyzer 2100, and re-quantified with the KAPA Library Quantification kit. Every immunoSEQ 96-well plate was sequenced on a dedicated single-read 150-cycle Illumina NextSeq 550 flow cell. The source study handled its data this way. Because the immunoSEQ output held only junctional sequences and lacked quality scores, the filtering could not match the filtering applied to full-length reads. To assign V/J genes and CDR3, sequences were annotated against IMGT germline references using PyIR, a Python wrapper for IgBLAST v1.9. Reads were filtered out if the reads had weak V/J assignments (E-value above 1e-6), no CDR3, stop codons, out-of-frame junctions, or ambiguous translated residues. A V3J clonotype was defined by an identical inferred V gene, J gene, and CDR3 amino acid sequence. The percentage overlap between two repertoires was calculated by dividing the number of shared unique clonotypes by the size of the smaller repertoire. Repertoire richness was assessed with RTK rarefaction, the Chao1 estimator, and Recon v2.1 estimates of unobserved clonotypes. Generation probabilities were computed with OLGA for all TCRbeta clonotypes obtained by the gDNA method from four donors. Imported from immuneACCESS, the table was reduced by TCRdb to in-frame sequences with V and J called. These copies leave out some clones; in studies compared against another copy, an unresolved V gene accounts for under half, and the cause of the remainder is not known. That table gives V, J and clone size, and the DNA gave D and trimming. The sample yields a few hundred thousand clones; approximately 97% were counted once. The ten largest clones take up about 0.057% of the sample.

On this clone itself: Its recognized antigen is unknown. The input lacks base qualities; no much larger clone sits a single base away.

Per the germline V gene, KGHSH is the CDR1 and LQKENI is the CDR2. Taken from cysteine to phenylalanine, the CDR3 has 14 residues. Left in the record is the CDR3 DNA by itself, 42 bases read in frame from the first base. V and J lose 4 bases and 2 bases, and a span of 11 bases separates them. Overall study outcomes, separate from this receptor: Larger estimated clonotype richness was generally found for naive subsets than for memory subsets. Across a handful of donors, around 5% of naive CD4, 3.5% of naive CD8, about 2.3% of memory CD4, and approximately 0.4% of memory CD8 clonotypes were shared. Clonotypes shared by all four sorted-subset donors showed higher generation probabilities than non-shared clonotypes. Even with the large sequencing depth, rarefaction of the sorted-subset datasets indicated that sequencing was incomplete. Pairwise subsampling indicated that sequencing depth was expected to affect the degree of clonotype sharing among donors. Because the study included only a small number of donors, the genetic and exposure-history diversity represented was limited. Only blood was sampled, and tissue TCR repertoires likely differ from those in blood.

The donors were healthy, HIV-negative adults who had no recently reported acute infections or vaccinations. Every donor was a Caucasian adult living in Nashville, Tennessee, USA. Magnetic negative selection was used to enrich CD4+ T cells, after which naive cells were positively selected on CD45RA and the negative fraction became the memory subset. Blood was collected by leukapheresis, and PBMCs were isolated by Ficoll-Histopaque density gradient centrifugation and then cryopreserved in liquid nitrogen vapor phase. Analytical flow cytometry was used to check the purity and quantity of every magnetically sorted T cell population. Each sorted fraction had its genomic DNA isolated and then quantified by UV absorbance on a Nanodrop 2000c.

This clonotype was sampled from a woman under 40 in good health. The sample was naive CD4+ T cells sorted from blood. What this sample's cell subset or site label stands for: CD45RA+ positively selected. Recombination joined TRBV18 with TRBJ1-1; a confident D gene designation cannot be given. The CDR3 reads CASSQEEGNTEAFF. The DNA reads as follows: TGTGCCAGCTCACAGGAGGAAGGTAACACTGAAGCTTTCTTT. The CDR3 plus the reference TRBV18 and TRBJ1-1 genes for the other parts give the full variable domain: NAGVMQNPRHLVRRRGQEARLRCSPMKGHSHVYWYRQLPEEGLKFMVYLQKENIIDESGMPKERFSAEFPKEGPSILRIQQVVRGDSAAYFCASSQEEGNTEAFFGQGTRLTVV.